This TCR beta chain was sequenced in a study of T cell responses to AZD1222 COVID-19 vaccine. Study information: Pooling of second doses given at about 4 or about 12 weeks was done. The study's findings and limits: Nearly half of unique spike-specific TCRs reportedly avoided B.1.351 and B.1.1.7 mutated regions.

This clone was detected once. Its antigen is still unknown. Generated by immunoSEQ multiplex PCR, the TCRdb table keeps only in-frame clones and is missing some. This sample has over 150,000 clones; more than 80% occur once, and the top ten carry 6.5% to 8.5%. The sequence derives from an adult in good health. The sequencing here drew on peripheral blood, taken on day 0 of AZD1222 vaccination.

This CDR3 reads CASMGRGEADTQYF. CDR3 DNA sequence: TGTGCCAGCATGGGGCGGGGGGAGGCAGATACGCAGTATTTT. The rearrangement uses TRBV27 and TRBJ2-3; TRBD2 matches at 8 bases. Germline V gene lookup returns CDR1 MNHEY and CDR2 SMNVEV (reference sequence). The CDR3 is 14 residues long. V shed 7 bases, J shed 4 bases, and the junction held 7 bases outside the gene matches.